The following is a T cell receptor (beta chain) sequence with its context. The antigen is not known. V dropped 4 bases and J dropped 7; count of bases not matched to a gene: 19. This CDR3 contains 18 residues. The V gene's germline CDR1 is SGHDT and CDR2 YYEEEE. This sample was included in a study of T cell responses to AZD1222 COVID-19 vaccine. Study-wide findings and caveats: At study baseline, merely a handful of AZD1222 recipients were seropositive. Repertoire samples came only from after the peak T cell response.

Clones were sequenced by immunoSEQ multiplex PCR, and TCRdb holds only the in-frame ones, with some missing. The sample shows about 120,000 clones, 85% to 90% of them seen only once. The chain employs TRBV5-6 and TRBJ1-2, with 10 bases fitting TRBD1. The source is an adult in good health. The sample consisted of peripheral blood, taken on day 0 of AZD1222 vaccination. The CDR3 bases are TGTGCCAGCAGCCTGCCCCCGGGACAGGGGCCATCCCTATTTGGCTACACCTTC. Translating gives CASSLPPGQGPSLFGYTF.